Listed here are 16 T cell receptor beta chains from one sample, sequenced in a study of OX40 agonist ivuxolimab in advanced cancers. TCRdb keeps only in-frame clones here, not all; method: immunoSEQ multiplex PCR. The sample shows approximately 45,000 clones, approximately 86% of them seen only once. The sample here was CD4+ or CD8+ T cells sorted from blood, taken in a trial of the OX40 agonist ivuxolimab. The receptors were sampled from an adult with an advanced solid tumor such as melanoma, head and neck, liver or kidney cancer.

The CDR3 protein is CASKWGASYEQYF. DNA of the CDR3: TGTGCCAGCAAATGGGGAGCTTCCTACGAGCAGTACTTC. The chain has TRBV7-8 and TRBJ2-7; D may be TRBD2 (5 bases). Trimming left V 7 bases short and J 1 base short, with 11 bases between. Looked up from germline, CDR1 is SGHVS and CDR2 is FQNEAQ. The CDR3 is 13 residues long.

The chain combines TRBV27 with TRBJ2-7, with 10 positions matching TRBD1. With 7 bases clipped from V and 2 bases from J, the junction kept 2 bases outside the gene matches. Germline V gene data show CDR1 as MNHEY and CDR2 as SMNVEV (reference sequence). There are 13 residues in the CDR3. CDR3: CASTGQGAYEQYF. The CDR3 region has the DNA TGTGCCAGCACTGGACAGGGGGCCTACGAGCAGTACTTC.

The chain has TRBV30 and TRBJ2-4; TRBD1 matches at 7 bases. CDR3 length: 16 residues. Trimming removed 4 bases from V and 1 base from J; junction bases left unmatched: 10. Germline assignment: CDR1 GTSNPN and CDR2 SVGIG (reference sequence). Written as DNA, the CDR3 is TGTGCCTGGACCACCGGGACAGTCGGGGCCAAAAACATTCAGTACTTC. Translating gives CAWTTGTVGAKNIQYF.

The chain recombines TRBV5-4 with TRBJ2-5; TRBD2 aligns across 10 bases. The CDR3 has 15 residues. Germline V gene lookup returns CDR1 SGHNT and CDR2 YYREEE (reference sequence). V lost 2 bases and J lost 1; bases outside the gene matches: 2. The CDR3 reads CASSFKREGQETQYF. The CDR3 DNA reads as TGTGCCAGCAGCTTCAAGCGGGAGGGCCAAGAGACCCAGTACTTC.

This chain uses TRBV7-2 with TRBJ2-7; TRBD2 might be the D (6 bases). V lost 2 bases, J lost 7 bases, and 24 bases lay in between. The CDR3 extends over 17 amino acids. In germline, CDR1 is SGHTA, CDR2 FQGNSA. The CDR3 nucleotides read TGTGCCAGCAGCTTAAATCCTTCGGCTAGCGCCTCAAGGGAGCAGTACTTC. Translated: CASSLNPSASASREQYF.

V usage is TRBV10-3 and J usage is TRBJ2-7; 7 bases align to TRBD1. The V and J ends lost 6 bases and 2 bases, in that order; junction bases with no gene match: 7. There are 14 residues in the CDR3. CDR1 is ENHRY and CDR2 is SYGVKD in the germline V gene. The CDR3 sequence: CAIRPTGPAYEQYF. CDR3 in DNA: TGTGCCATCAGACCGACAGGGCCCGCCTACGAGCAGTACTTC.

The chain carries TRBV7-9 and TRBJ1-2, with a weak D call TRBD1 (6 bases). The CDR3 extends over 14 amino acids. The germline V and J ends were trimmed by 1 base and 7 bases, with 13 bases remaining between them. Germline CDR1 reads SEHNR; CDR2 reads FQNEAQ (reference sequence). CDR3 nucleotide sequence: TGTGCCAGCAGCTTAGTTGGGGGCGTGGCTGGCTACACCTTC. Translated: CASSLVGGVAGYTF.

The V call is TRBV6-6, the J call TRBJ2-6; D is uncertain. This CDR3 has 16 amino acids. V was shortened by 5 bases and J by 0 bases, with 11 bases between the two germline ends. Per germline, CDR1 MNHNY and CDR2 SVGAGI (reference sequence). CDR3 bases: TGTGCCAGCAGTCTTACCCCTAGCTCTGGGGCCAACGTCCTGACTTTC. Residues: CASSLTPSSGANVLTF.

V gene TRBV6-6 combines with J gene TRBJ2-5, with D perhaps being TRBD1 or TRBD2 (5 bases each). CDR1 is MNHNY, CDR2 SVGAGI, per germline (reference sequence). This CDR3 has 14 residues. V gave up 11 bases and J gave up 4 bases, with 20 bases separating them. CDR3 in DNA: TGTGCCGTCGGGACGCGGCAAAGTGGAGAGACCCAGTACTTC. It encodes CAVGTRQSGETQYF.

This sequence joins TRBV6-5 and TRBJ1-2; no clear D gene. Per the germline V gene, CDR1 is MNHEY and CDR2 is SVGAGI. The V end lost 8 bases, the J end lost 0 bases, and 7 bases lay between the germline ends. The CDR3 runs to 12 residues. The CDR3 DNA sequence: TGTGCCAGCGGTCACCCTAACTATGGCTACACCTTC. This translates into CASGHPNYGYTF.

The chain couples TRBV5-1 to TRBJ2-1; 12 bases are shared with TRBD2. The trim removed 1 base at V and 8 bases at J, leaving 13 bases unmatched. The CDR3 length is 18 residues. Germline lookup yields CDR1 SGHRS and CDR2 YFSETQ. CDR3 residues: CASSLINTGTSGRDEQFF. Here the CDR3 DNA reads TGCGCCAGCAGCTTGATTAATACCGGGACTAGCGGGCGTGATGAGCAGTTCTTC.

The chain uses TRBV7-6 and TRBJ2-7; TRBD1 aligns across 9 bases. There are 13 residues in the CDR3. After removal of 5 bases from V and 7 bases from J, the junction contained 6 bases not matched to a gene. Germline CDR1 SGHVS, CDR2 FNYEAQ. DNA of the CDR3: TGTGCCAGCAGCCGACAGGGGGTCGGTGAGCAGTACTTC. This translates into CASSRQGVGEQYF.

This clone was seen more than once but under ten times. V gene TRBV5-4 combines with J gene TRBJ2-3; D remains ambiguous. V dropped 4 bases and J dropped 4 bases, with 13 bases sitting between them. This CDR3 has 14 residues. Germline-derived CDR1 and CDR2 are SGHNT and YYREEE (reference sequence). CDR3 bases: TGTGCCAGCAGCCTTAATACGGGCCCAGATACGCAGTATTTT. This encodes CASSLNTGPDTQYF.

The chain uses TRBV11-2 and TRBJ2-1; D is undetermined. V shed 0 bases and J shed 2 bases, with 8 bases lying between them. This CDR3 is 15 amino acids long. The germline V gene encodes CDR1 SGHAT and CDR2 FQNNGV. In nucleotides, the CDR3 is TGTGCCAGCAGCTTAGAAGCTACCACCTACAATGAGCAGTTCTTC. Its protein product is CASSLEATTYNEQFF.

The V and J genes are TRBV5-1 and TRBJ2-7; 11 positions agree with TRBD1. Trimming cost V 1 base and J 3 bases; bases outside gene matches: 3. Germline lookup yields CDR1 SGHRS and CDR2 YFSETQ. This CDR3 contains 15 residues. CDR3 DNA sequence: TGCGCCAGCAGCTTGCGGGGGACAGGGGGCTACGAGCAGTACTTC. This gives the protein CASSLRGTGGYEQYF.

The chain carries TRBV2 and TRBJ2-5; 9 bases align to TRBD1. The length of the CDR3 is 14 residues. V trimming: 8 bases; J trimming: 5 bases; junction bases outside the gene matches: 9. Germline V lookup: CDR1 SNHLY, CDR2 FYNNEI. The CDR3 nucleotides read TGTGCCAGCTCCTTCACAGGGGGCAGGGAGACCCAGTACTTC. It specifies CASSFTGGRETQYF. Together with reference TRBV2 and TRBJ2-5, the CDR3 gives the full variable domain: EPEVTQTPSHQVTQMGQEVILRCVPISNHLYFYWYRQILGQKVEFLVSFYNNEISEKSEIFDDQFSVERPDGSNFTLKIRSTKLEDSAMYFCASSFTGGRETQYFGPGTRLLVL.